This entry concerns a single T cell receptor beta chain. Its antigen remains unidentified. Using immunoSEQ multiplex PCR, the repertoire was profiled, and TCRdb retains in-frame clones only, with some absent. Seen here are approximately 1,000,000 clones, roughly 80% observed once, and the top ten hold more than 0.85%. The data belong to a study of shared clonotypes between healthy human individuals. Study summary: Each donor's CD8 memory used one plate, CD8 naive two, each CD4 subset three.

Donors comprised only Caucasian adults living in Nashville, Tennessee. This CDR3 contains 16 residues. V shed 5 bases and J 3 bases; nucleotides not matched to a gene: 8. Germline V gene data show CDR1 as MNHNY and CDR2 as SVGAGI (reference sequence). Study-wide results and limits: Clonotype sharing across donors was expected to vary with sequencing depth. Generally, naive subsets (rather than memory subsets) showed larger estimated richness.

The receptor was derived from a man aged 18 to 30 in good health. Some clones in this sample may be carry-over from other donors' samples. This chain links TRBV6-6 with TRBJ1-5; 9 bases align to TRBD1. Sample: memory CD4+ T cells from PBMCs. Subset of the sample: CD45RA-negative fraction. The CDR3 DNA is TGTGCCAGCAGTACAGGCGACAGGGGGACCAATCAGCCCCAGCATTTT. Its protein product is CASSTGDRGTNQPQHF.